Below are 5 T cell receptor beta chains sequenced from a single sample in a study of blood T cell repertoires in COVID-19. Sequencing was performed with immunoSEQ multiplex PCR; in TCRdb, only in-frame clones are kept and a portion is missing. Counted here are some 150,000 clones, around 84% occurring once; the ten biggest clones make up over 2%. Sequencing used peripheral blood. Receptors were obtained from a man aged 70 or older with acute or convalescent COVID-19.

The chain has TRBV18 and TRBJ2-5; D perhaps matches TRBD1 (6 bases). V gave up 1 base and J gave up 4 bases, with 13 bases separating them. The CDR3 runs to 15 residues. CDR1 and CDR2 from the germline V gene are KGHSH and LQKENI. DNA for the CDR3: TGTGCCAGCTCACCACGGCAGGGGTCGCGAGAGACCCAGTACTTC. This codes for CASSPRQGSRETQYF.

This clone was detected only once. This chain joins TRBV11-2 and TRBJ2-1; 9 nucleotides match TRBD2. Germline V gives CDR1 SGHAT, CDR2 FQNNGV. With V trimmed by 2 bases and J by 4 bases, 6 bases remained unmatched. This CDR3 has 16 residues. CDR3 coding DNA: TGTGCCAGCAGCTTATCAGCGACTAGCGGATACAATGAGCAGTTCTTC. It translates to CASSLSATSGYNEQFF.

V usage is TRBV11-2 and J usage is TRBJ2-5, with TRBD1 as a possible D gene (5 bases). Trimming shortened V by 5 bases and J by 1 base, and 11 bases separated the two germline ends. There are 14 residues in the CDR3. Germline loops: CDR1 SGHAT, CDR2 FQNNGV. CDR3 coding DNA: TGTGCCAGCAGCCGTGACAGCTTCCAAGAGACCCAGTACTTC. This codes for CASSRDSFQETQYF. Based on the CDR3 plus reference TRBV11-2 and TRBJ2-5, the full variable domain is EAGVAQSPRYKIIEKRQSVAFWCNPISGHATLYWYQQILGQGPKLLIQFQNNGVVDDSQLPKDRFSAERLKGVDSTLKIQPAKLEDSAVYLCASSRDSFQETQYFGPGTRLLVL.

The chain is built from TRBV29-1 and TRBJ1-1; no definite D call. The CDR3 is 13 residues long. Deletions cut 6 bases from V and 0 bases from J, with 11 bases between. Germline CDR1 reads SQVTM; CDR2 reads ANQGSEA. This CDR3 reads CSVEPTVNTEAFF. Here the CDR3 DNA reads TGCAGCGTAGAACCGACTGTGAACACTGAAGCTTTCTTT.

This chain joins TRBV30 and TRBJ1-5, with D possibly matching TRBD1 (6 bases). CDR3 length: 13 amino acids. Trimming removed 8 bases at V and 6 bases at J, with 17 bases between. CDR1 is GTSNPN, CDR2 SVGIG, per germline (reference sequence). The CDR3: CAAATTGGQPQHF. CDR3 nucleotides: TGTGCCGCAGCGACGACAGGAGGTCAGCCCCAGCATTTT.